Presented here are 20 T cell receptor beta chains from one specimen sequenced in a study of OX40 agonist ivuxolimab in advanced cancers. This table comes from immunoSEQ multiplex PCR, and its TCRdb copy is limited to in-frame clones, with some not included. The data hold some 99,000 clones, with 80% to 95% observed a single time. Sequencing was performed on CD4+ or CD8+ T cells sorted from blood, taken in a trial of the OX40 agonist ivuxolimab. The source of these receptors is an adult with an advanced solid tumor such as melanoma, head and neck, liver or kidney cancer.

The genes are TRBV18 and TRBJ2-7, with 8 bases fitting TRBD1. Trimming at V came to 5 bases and at J to 4 bases, leaving 4 bases not matched to a gene. Germline V CDR1 and CDR2: KGHSH, LQKENI. CDR3 length: 13 amino acids. The CDR3 DNA sequence: TGTGCCAGCTCATCCGGACAGGGTTACGAGCAGTACTTC. Protein: CASSSGQGYEQYF.

V and J are TRBV30 and TRBJ1-4; tentatively, D is TRBD1 (5 bases). Between the trimmed V and J ends, which lost 5 bases and 8 bases, there was a span of 12 bases. The length of the CDR3 is 12 residues. Per the germline V gene, CDR1 is GTSNPN and CDR2 is SVGIG (reference sequence). The CDR3: CAWGTWGEKLFF. The DNA for the CDR3 is TGTGCCTGGGGGACGTGGGGAGAAAAACTGTTTTTT.

This clone was seen a handful of times. The chain employs TRBV19 and TRBJ1-2; no firm D call. V lost 3 bases and J 7 bases, leaving 12 bases between the germline ends. Germline CDR1 reads LNHDA; CDR2 reads SQIVND (reference sequence). CDR3 length: 13 amino acids. CDR3 nucleotide sequence: TGTGCCAGTAGTATGAAAGGGTCCTCTGGCTACACCTTC. The encoded protein is CASSMKGSSGYTF.

This clone was observed a single time. V is TRBV5-1 and J is TRBJ1-3; possibly TRBD1 for D (5 bases). The CDR3 sequence is 14 residues long. Germline V gene data show CDR1 as SGHRS and CDR2 as YFSETQ. The V gene lost 0 bases and the J gene lost 2 bases, with 6 bases spanning the gap. CDR3 sequence reads: CASSLAGPGNTIYF. CDR3 coding DNA: TGCGCCAGCAGCTTGGCGGGACCTGGAAACACCATATATTTT.

This chain uses TRBV5-5 with TRBJ2-3; D ambiguous. CDR1 is SGHKS and CDR2 is YYEKEE in the germline V gene (reference sequence). The length of the CDR3 is 12 residues. Trimming left V 0 bases short and J 5 bases short, with 4 bases between. The CDR3 DNA reads TGTGCCAGCAGCTTGGCCGGAGATACGCAGTATTTT. This codes for CASSLAGDTQYF.

CDR3 nucleotide sequence: TGCGCCAGCAGCCTAGTACTCTCTGGGGCCAACGTCCTGACTTTC. Amino acid sequence: CASSLVLSGANVLTF. V usage is TRBV4-1 and J usage is TRBJ2-6, with D unclear. CDR1 is MGHRA and CDR2 is YSYEKL in the germline V gene. V lost 4 bases, J lost 0 bases, and 7 bases lay in between. This CDR3 spans 15 amino acids.

The chain combines TRBV5-6 with TRBJ2-3, with D perhaps matching TRBD1 (6 bases). There are 16 residues in the CDR3. CDR1 and CDR2 (germline): SGHDT, YYEEEE. The V and J ends lost 2 bases and 2 bases respectively, with 15 bases between them. CDR3 nucleotide sequence: TGTGCCAGCAGCTTAGCCCGGCAGGGGTACACAGATACGCAGTATTTT. Translating it yields CASSLARQGYTDTQYF.

The CDR3, as DNA: TGTGCCAGCAGTGAGATGACAGGAGCCAAAAACATTCAGTACTTC. It encodes CASSEMTGAKNIQYF. V is TRBV25-1 and J is TRBJ2-4, with a tentative D call TRBD1 (6 bases). V dropped 3 bases and J dropped 0 bases, with 9 bases sitting between them. Germline values: CDR1 MGHDK, CDR2 SYGVNS. CDR3 size: 15 residues.

The chain has TRBV18 and TRBJ2-7; 9 bases match TRBD2. The germline V gene encodes CDR1 KGHSH and CDR2 LQKENI. J lost 2 bases, V lost 6 bases, and 5 bases had no gene match. The CDR3 spans 14 residues. The CDR3 spells CASSPSGRTYEQYF. The CDR3 DNA follows: TGTGCCAGCTCCCCGAGCGGGAGGACCTACGAGCAGTACTTC.

The chain recombines TRBV7-3 with TRBJ1-1; D is unclear. V was pared by 3 bases and J by 5 bases, with 13 bases between. CDR3 length: 14 residues. Germline V gene sequence: CDR1 SGHTA, CDR2 FQGTGA. The CDR3 here is CASSLAQGTTEAFF. In DNA, the CDR3 is TGTGCCAGCAGCTTGGCCCAAGGTACTACTGAAGCTTTCTTT. Filled out from reference TRBV7-3 and TRBJ1-1, the complete variable domain reads GAGVSQTPSNKVTEKGKYVELRCDPISGHTALYWYRQSLGQGPEFLIYFQGTGAADDSGLPNDRFFAVRPEGSVSTLKIQRTERGDSAVYLCASSLAQGTTEAFFGQGTRLTVV.

The chain joins TRBV2 to TRBJ1-5; TRBD1 matches 7 bases. This CDR3 comprises 14 residues. The germline V gene has CDR1 SNHLY and CDR2 FYNNEI. J gave up 6 bases and V 5 bases, and 7 bases lay outside the gene matches. CDR3 DNA: TGTGCCAGCAGTCCGACAGGGTTCATTCAGCCCCAGCATTTT. This gives the protein CASSPTGFIQPQHF.

The V call is TRBV18, the J call TRBJ1-1; D is ambiguous. Trimming shortened V by 4 bases and J by 3 bases, and 18 bases separated the two germline ends. This CDR3 region has 16 residues. Germline V gene lookup returns CDR1 KGHSH and CDR2 LQKENI. CDR3 loop: CASSQSGGVVDTEAFF. The CDR3, as DNA: TGTGCCAGCTCACAATCCGGTGGGGTGGTTGACACTGAAGCTTTCTTT.

This rearrangement joins TRBV30 to TRBJ2-7; no reliable D call. The ends were cut back, 1 base at V and 3 bases at J, with 4 bases in the middle. There are 11 residues in the CDR3. The V gene's germline CDR1 is GTSNPN and CDR2 SVGIG (reference sequence). CDR3 in DNA: TGTGCCTGGAGTGACCACTACGAGCAGTACTTC. Its translation: CAWSDHYEQYF.

The chain has TRBV19 and TRBJ1-1; D remains unclear. V dropped 7 bases and J dropped 0 bases, with 3 bases sitting between them. CDR1 LNHDA and CDR2 SQIVND come from the germline V gene (reference sequence). CDR3 length: 11 amino acids. The DNA of the CDR3 is TGTGCCAGTACAGTGAACACTGAAGCTTTCTTT. This sequence encodes CASTVNTEAFF.

J is TRBJ2-3 and V is TRBV5-1, with TRBD1 as a possible D gene (6 bases). CDR3 size: 18 residues. Trimming left V 3 bases short and J 7 bases short, with 27 bases between. CDR1 SGHRS and CDR2 YFSETQ come from the germline V gene. The CDR3 sequence: CASSYRTATRASQNTQYF. CDR3 DNA sequence: TGCGCCAGCAGCTACAGGACAGCAACCAGGGCCAGTCAGAATACGCAGTATTTT.

The chain combines TRBV6-5 with TRBJ2-3; 9 bases match TRBD2. CDR1 is MNHEY, CDR2 SVGAGI, per germline. With 5 bases clipped from V and 1 base from J, the junction kept 4 bases outside the gene matches. There are 15 residues in the CDR3. For the CDR3, the DNA is TGTGCCAGCAGTCCTAGCGGGAAAGGCACAGATACGCAGTATTTT. Amino acids: CASSPSGKGTDTQYF.

This rearrangement joins TRBV12-5 to TRBJ2-1; 7 bases are a match to TRBD1. The CDR3 has 15 amino acids. The V and J ends lost 8 bases and 0 bases, in that order; junction bases with no gene match: 7. Germline CDR1 LGHNT, CDR2 FRNRAP. CDR3 protein: CASTTTGSSYNEQFF. In DNA form, the CDR3 reads TGTGCTAGTACGACGACAGGGAGCTCCTACAATGAGCAGTTCTTC.

This chain connects TRBV30 to TRBJ1-4; 7 nucleotides line up with TRBD1. Germline values: CDR1 GTSNPN, CDR2 SVGIG (reference sequence). V lost 4 bases, J lost 2 bases, and 4 bases stayed unmatched. This CDR3 has 14 residues. The CDR3 reads CAWTPDRTNEKLFF. The CDR3 DNA reads TGTGCCTGGACCCCGGACAGGACTAATGAAAAACTGTTTTTT.

V usage is TRBV9 and J usage is TRBJ1-5, with D unresolved. In germline, CDR1 is SGDLS, CDR2 YYNGEE. Trimming shortened V by 4 bases and J by 7 bases, and 18 bases separated the two germline ends. The CDR3 has 15 residues. CDR3 DNA sequence: TGTGCCAGCAGCACCGATCCGGATCTAGGACAGCCCCAGCATTTT. Translation: CASSTDPDLGQPQHF.

This chain connects TRBV10-3 to TRBJ1-2, with D possibly matching TRBD1 (6 bases). Per the germline V gene, CDR1 is ENHRY and CDR2 is SYGVKD. V lost 5 bases to trimming and J lost 8 bases, with 15 bases between them. CDR3 length equals 13 residues. The CDR3: CAISFLDRSGYTF. CDR3 sequence (DNA): TGTGCCATCAGTTTCTTGGACAGATCCGGCTACACCTTC.